This record covers a single TCR beta chain. The record originates from a study of blood T cell repertoires in COVID-19. Background on the study: Sites in the United States, Italy and Spain provided acute and convalescent COVID-19 samples. T cells, B-cell-depleted T cells, or PBMCs provided the cDNA or gDNA that served as material.

Authors' processing steps: Reference gene primer amplification gave nucleated cell count estimates. Repertoires were generated with immunoSEQ multiplex PCR, while TCRdb's copy carries only in-frame clones and drops some. That table is the source of V, J and clone size, and D and trimming were worked out from the DNA. The sample consists of tens of thousands of clones, approximately 92% of them appearing once. The V and J ends lost 2 bases and 6 bases respectively, with 20 bases between them. CDR1 MDHEN and CDR2 SYDVKM come from the germline V gene. CDR3 length equals 18 residues. The sequence derives from a man aged 45-65 years with active COVID-19. The sequenced material came from peripheral blood. J is TRBJ1-6 and V is TRBV28; possibly TRBD1 for D (6 bases). Here the CDR3 reads CASSLSLFGGGPNSPLHF. DNA of the CDR3: TGTGCCAGCAGTTTAAGTCTCTTTGGGGGGGGGCCTAATTCACCCCTCCACTTT.